This TCR beta chain was captured by sequencing in a study of response to subunit inactivated influenza vaccine. TCRdb analysed the RT-PCR reads with MiXCR anew, one entry per CDR3 protein. Among more than 400,000 distinct CDR3 sequences listed, 10% to 11% were seen once. Trimming pared 5 bases from V and 3 bases from J, leaving 11 bases between. This CDR3 region has 13 residues. CDR1 is SGHAT and CDR2 is FQNNGV in the germline V gene. Of note for this clonotype: Its antigen is not identified.

Overall study results and limits: The study's authors posited that every seasonal influenza vaccination enlists few new T cells.

The chain joins TRBV11-2 to TRBJ2-7; D is unresolved. This clonotype was sampled from a man aged 50-59 years who received an inactivated influenza vaccine. The material sequenced was PBMCs from blood, taken 40 to 50 days after vaccination. CDR3 amino acids: CASSIGTYYEQYF. CDR3 DNA: TGTGCCAGCAGCATTGGAACTTACTACGAGCAGTACTTC.